Listed below are T cell receptor beta chains from one sample, sequenced in a study of blood T cells in healthy people across ages. TCRdb re-analysed the 5' RACE reads in MiXCR, keeping a single row per CDR3 protein. The profile shows fewer than 700,000 distinct CDR3 sequences, approximately 40% of them singletons. Sequenced sample: blood. The receptors derive from a man at least 80 years old in good health. CDR3s include the opening cysteine and the closing phenylalanine or tryptophan. D genes are given only for firm matches. Rows give clone size only sometimes, using once, few, many, or a class for an expanded clone.

cdr3_nt cdr3_aa j_call d_call clone_size v_call
TGCAGTGCTACAACCTCCCTCATGAACACTGAAGCTTTCTTT CSATTSLMNTEAFF TRBJ1-1 . few TRBV20-1
TGTGCCAGCAGCGTAGGGGGAAGGGGTGGTTTAAGCGAGCAGTACTTC CASSVGGRGGLSEQYF TRBJ2-7 . few TRBV9
TGTGCCAGCACCCTTAGCGGATACACAGATACGCAGTATTTT CASTLSGYTDTQYF TRBJ2-3 . . TRBV12-3/TRBV12-4
TGCGCCAGCAGTCTTGTAGCGGGAGGGCCCGAGACCCAGTACTTC CASSLVAGGPETQYF TRBJ2-5 TRBD2 . TRBV5-1
TGTGCCGTGGGTGGGACAGGGCTGGGCAATCAGCCCCAGCATTTT CAVGGTGLGNQPQHF TRBJ1-5 TRBD1 . TRBV7-9
TGTGCCAGCAGCTTGGCTGACAGGTCGCCCCTCCACTTT CASSLADRSPLHF TRBJ1-6 . . TRBV7-8
TGTGCCAGCGGACAGGGGGCTAGGTACGAGCAGTACTTC CASGQGARYEQYF TRBJ2-7 TRBD1 . TRBV6-1
TGTGCCATCAGTGAACGGCGGGGGGCCTACGAGCAGTACTTC CAISERRGAYEQYF TRBJ2-7 TRBD2 few TRBV10-3
TGTGCCAGCATGAGGGTCGCAACTAATGAAAAACTGTTTTTT CASMRVATNEKLFF TRBJ1-4 . few TRBV2
TGCGCCAGCAGCCAGGAGGGCATCAATGGCTACACCTTC CASSQEGINGYTF TRBJ1-2 . . TRBV5-1
TGTGCCAGCAGCTTAGTTGATAGGGGCGCTTTCTTT CASSLVDRGAFF TRBJ1-1 . . TRBV7-8
TGTGCCAGCAGTCCACGGGGGACAGGGGTCAGCAATCAGCCCCAGCATTTT CASSPRGTGVSNQPQHF TRBJ1-5 TRBD1 . TRBV6-2/TRBV6-3
TGTGCCAGCAGCGATAATGGACTAACGAGTGAGACCCAGTACTTC CASSDNGLTSETQYF TRBJ2-5 . many TRBV27
TGTGCCAGCAGTTTATCGATGGGACTAGCCGATACGCAGTATTTT CASSLSMGLADTQYF TRBJ2-3 TRBD2 few TRBV27
TGCGCCAGCAGCTCGTCCCACTCAGGCACAGATACGCAGTATTTT CASSSSHSGTDTQYF TRBJ2-3 . once TRBV5-1
TGTGCCAGCAGTGTCAGGGTTAATGAAAAACTGTTTTTT CASSVRVNEKLFF TRBJ1-4 . . TRBV2
TGTGCCAGCAAAAATAGCGGGGGGTTATACAATGAGCAGTTCTTC CASKNSGGLYNEQFF TRBJ2-1 TRBD2 few TRBV6-2/TRBV6-3
TGCAGTGCTAGGGGCTTCGATTCACCCCTCCACTTT CSARGFDSPLHF TRBJ1-6 . few TRBV20-1
TGTGCCACCAGCATTTCGGTAGTAGAAAAACTGTTTTTT CATSISVVEKLFF TRBJ1-4 . . TRBV15
TGTGCCAGCAGCCCTCCCGCGGCACGGAGGGAGACCCAGTACTTC CASSPPAARRETQYF TRBJ2-5 . . TRBV7-8
TGCAGCGTTGGGGACAGTTACAATGAGCAGTACTTC CSVGDSYNEQYF TRBJ2-5 TRBD1 few TRBV29-1
TGTGCCAGCAGCTCCTGGGACAGGGGGCGGACAGATACGCAGTATTTT CASSSWDRGRTDTQYF TRBJ2-3 TRBD1 . TRBV4-2
TGTGCCAGCAGTTTACCTGGACAGGGGCCCTACGAGCAGTACTTC CASSLPGQGPYEQYF TRBJ2-7 TRBD1 few TRBV28
TGTGCCAGCCAAGGGCTAGCGGGGGTTTACAACGAGCAGTACTTC CASQGLAGVYNEQYF TRBJ2-7 TRBD2 few TRBV7-2
TGTGCCAGCAGCCCCGCCGGGACCCAAACAACCTACGAGCAGTACTTC CASSPAGTQTTYEQYF TRBJ2-7 . . TRBV13
TGTGCCAGCAGTGACGGCGGGGACGGAGGCTACACCTTC CASSDGGDGGYTF TRBJ1-2 . few TRBV6-2/TRBV6-3
TGTGCCACCCCAAGGGACGGGAACTCTGGGGCCAACGTCCTGACTTTC CATPRDGNSGANVLTF TRBJ2-6 . . TRBV7-9
TGTGCCAGCCACCGGGACAGGGGGCGAGAGACCCAGTACTTC CASHRDRGRETQYF TRBJ2-5 TRBD1 . TRBV6-1
TGTGCCAGCACCACTCGGAACGGCCTAGACATTCAGTACTTC CASTTRNGLDIQYF TRBJ2-4 . few TRBV7-2
TGCAGTGCTCACCCGGGACAGGGAAACATTCAGTACTTC CSAHPGQGNIQYF TRBJ2-4 TRBD1 . TRBV20-1
TGTGCCATCAGTGGGGTGGGGGACTATGGCTACACCTTC CAISGVGDYGYTF TRBJ1-2 . few TRBV10-3
TGTGCCAGCAGTGAGGCCTGGACAGGGGCCACAGATACGCAGTATTTT CASSEAWTGATDTQYF TRBJ2-3 TRBD1 few TRBV6-1
TGTGCCAGCAGTCCGGGACTAGCTAGTGAGCAGTTCTTC CASSPGLASEQFF TRBJ2-1 TRBD2 . TRBV28
TGTGCCTGGAGTTCACCGGGACAGGGTATCACAGATACGCAGTATTTT CAWSSPGQGITDTQYF TRBJ2-3 TRBD1 few TRBV30
TGTGCCAGCAGCGCCGCGGGGAATGGAAAACTGTTTTTT CASSAAGNGKLFF TRBJ1-4 . . TRBV9
TGTGCCAGCAGCTTAGGCGGGGGGGTGGACAATGAGCAGTTCTTC CASSLGGGVDNEQFF TRBJ2-1 TRBD2 few TRBV7-9
TGCACCAGCAGCCAGACAGACTTCTATGGCTACACCTTC CTSSQTDFYGYTF TRBJ1-2 . . TRBV10-2
TGTGCCAGCAGCCTCGAAAGGGGGGGACGGACAGATACGCAGTATTTT CASSLERGGRTDTQYF TRBJ2-3 . . TRBV11-2
TGTGCCAGCAGTTTAGCGGTAGGGTCGCAGCCCCAGCATTTT CASSLAVGSQPQHF TRBJ1-5 . . TRBV12-3/TRBV12-4
. CASSSSDRGHGYEQYF TRBJ2-7 . . TRBV5-1
TGTGCCAGCAGCCCAGCCCGACAGGGATACTACGAGCAGTACTTC CASSPARQGYYEQYF TRBJ2-7 TRBD1 few TRBV7-2
TGTGCCAGCACCAAGGTGACAGGGGGCCCCCTTGTTGAGCAGTTCTTC CASTKVTGGPLVEQFF TRBJ2-1 TRBD1 few TRBV27
TGCGCCAGCAGCTTTTCTCGGGTTTTAGAGACCCAGTACTTC CASSFSRVLETQYF TRBJ2-5 . many TRBV5-1
TGTGCCAGCAGTCGGATCCCCGGGACAGGGTTATACAATGAGCAGTTCTTC CASSRIPGTGLYNEQFF TRBJ2-1 TRBD1 . TRBV7-3